The 6 T cell receptor beta chains listed next were all sequenced from one sample in a study of blood T cell repertoires in COVID-19. The table came from immunoSEQ multiplex PCR; TCRdb's copy has only in-frame clones and leaves some out. The sample includes around 39,000 clones, 75% to 90% seen only once; the top ten take 7.5% to 10%. Sequencing used peripheral blood. These receptor sequences come from a human donor in a cohort sampled during active COVID-19.

The chain carries TRBV4-1 and TRBJ2-3; 9 nucleotides line up with TRBD2. With 4 bases clipped from V and 0 bases from J, the junction kept 2 bases outside the gene matches. Germline-derived CDR1 and CDR2 are MGHRA and YSYEKL. The CDR3 has 15 amino acids. The CDR3 sequence is CASSPTSGSTDTQYF. CDR3 coding DNA: TGCGCCAGCAGCCCGACTAGCGGAAGCACAGATACGCAGTATTTT.

The table lists this clone with a few counts. The chain uses TRBV10-1 and TRBJ2-7; the D gene is possibly TRBD1 (5 bases). This CDR3 is 14 amino acids long. Germline CDR1 WNHNN, CDR2 SYGVQD (reference sequence). V was trimmed by 6 bases and J by 1 base, leaving 13 bases between them. The CDR3 nucleotides read TGCGCCAGCAGGGGGAAGGGGTTTTCCTACGAGCAGTACTTC. Translated, it gives CASRGKGFSYEQYF.

This clone was picked up a small number of times. The rearrangement uses TRBV9 and TRBJ2-5, with D hard to call. This CDR3 spans 13 amino acids. The germline V gene encodes CDR1 SGDLS and CDR2 YYNGEE. V lost 0 bases and J lost 4, with 7 bases in between. The CDR3 loop reads CASSVDPLETQYF. The DNA for the CDR3 is TGTGCCAGCAGCGTAGATCCTTTAGAGACCCAGTACTTC.

The V and J genes are TRBV6-5 and TRBJ2-5; D not resolved. Germline CDR1 MNHEY, CDR2 SVGAGI. The CDR3 runs 14 residues. The ends were cut back, 0 bases at V and 5 bases at J, with 10 bases in the middle. DNA for the CDR3: TGTGCCAGCAGTTACTCCGGGTCGCTGGAGACCCAGTACTTC. Translated, it gives CASSYSGSLETQYF.

CDR3 nucleotide sequence: TGTGCCTGGAGCAACGACAGGACTCCCGGCACCATATATTTT. It encodes CAWSNDRTPGTIYF. This chain joins TRBV30 and TRBJ1-3; tentative D call: TRBD1 (6 bases). In germline, CDR1 is GTSNPN, CDR2 SVGIG (reference sequence). Trimming left V 3 bases short and J 9 bases short, with 18 bases between. The CDR3 has 14 amino acids.

The chain is built from TRBV28 and TRBJ2-7, with D perhaps matching TRBD2 (6 bases). The CDR3 is made up of 14 amino acids. V was cut by 1 base and J by 3 bases, with 10 bases left in between. The germline V gene has CDR1 MDHEN and CDR2 SYDVKM. CDR3 in amino acids: CASSLFRRDYEQYF. CDR3 DNA: TGTGCCAGCAGTTTATTCAGGAGGGACTACGAGCAGTACTTC.